Sequencing of this T cell receptor beta chain was carried out in a study of CD8 T cells in Susac syndrome. Random hexamers were used to reverse transcribe the RNA input (roughly 0.5 to 1 ug). Each CDR3 protein gets one entry after TCRdb re-called the immunoSEQ multiplex PCR reads with MiXCR. Of tens of thousands of distinct CDR3 sequences listed, about 93% are singletons. The sample taken for sequencing was CD4+ T cells from PBMCs. The receptor was isolated from a human donor with Susac syndrome.

CDR3 region: CASRQQGANNEKLFF. The CDR3 DNA sequence: TGTGCCAGCAGACAACAGGGGGCCAATAATGAAAAACTGTTTTTT. The rearrangement joins TRBV7-2 to TRBJ1-4, with 9 bases identical to TRBD1. Germline CDR1 is SGHTA and CDR2 is FQGNSA. V shed 6 bases, J shed 4 bases, and the junction held 6 bases outside the gene matches. CDR3 length: 15 residues.